These T cell receptor beta chains were read from a single sample in a study of radiation and T cells in renal cell carcinoma. TCRdb's copy holds only in-frame clones and misses some; the assay was immunoSEQ multiplex PCR. This table holds around 180,000 clones, approximately 90% found once. The sample consisted of blood, taken from a patient whose treatment included radiotherapy and nephrectomy. All receptors derive from a woman between 45 and 60 years old with renal cell carcinoma. Both conserved end residues are part of each CDR3. A D gene is named only where the DNA matches it firmly. Some rows have no size entry. The others give once, few or many, or a class for an expanded clone.

D,V,J,size,DNA,CDR3
NA,TRBV5-5,TRBJ2-5,once,TGTGCCAGCAGTCCGTCCCCGTCGTACCAAGAGACCCAGTACTTC,CASSPSPSYQETQYF
NA,TRBV7-2,TRBJ1-1,NA,TGTGCCAGCAGCTTAGAGGGAGACATGAACACTGAAGCTTTCTTT,CASSLEGDMNTEAFF
NA,TRBV5-1,TRBJ1-1,NA,TGCGCCAGCAGCTTGGATCGGTGGGACATTCCCATGAACACTGAAGCTTTCTTT,CASSLDRWDIPMNTEAFF
NA,TRBV29-1,TRBJ2-7,NA,TGCAGCGTCGGGCGGGCGGGGGCCAACGAGCAGTACTTC,CSVGRAGANEQYF
TRBD1,TRBV29-1,TRBJ1-5,NA,TGCAGCGTACGCGATACCACAGGGGGAGGAAAGAATAGCAATCAGCCCCAGCATTTT,CSVRDTTGGGKNSNQPQHF
NA,TRBV7-2,TRBJ2-1,NA,TGTGCCAGCAGCTTAGGGTATGGCTCCTACAATGAGCAGTTCTTC,CASSLGYGSYNEQFF
TRBD1,TRBV7-9,TRBJ1-4,NA,TGTGCCAGCAGCCCGGGACAGGGTCCTAATGAAAAACTGTTTTTT,CASSPGQGPNEKLFF
NA,TRBV6-5,TRBJ2-7,NA,TGTGCCAGCAGTTACGCCATATCCTACGAGCAGTACTTC,CASSYAISYEQYF
NA,TRBV1,TRBJ2-5,NA,TGCACCAGCAGCCAGTTAACAGGGGGCCAAGAGACCCAGTACTTC,CTSSQLTGGQETQYF
NA,TRBV5-4,TRBJ1-2,NA,TGTGCCAGCAGATGGGACAAGAGCACCTATGGCTACACCTTC,CASRWDKSTYGYTF
TRBD1,TRBV4-1,TRBJ1-1,many,TGCGCCAGCAGCCAAGGGTACAGGGGGCGGACTGAAGCTTTCTTT,CASSQGYRGRTEAFF
NA,TRBV11-2,TRBJ1-3,NA,TGTGCCAGCAGCTTAAGTGACATCCATTCTGGAAACACCATATATTTT,CASSLSDIHSGNTIYF
NA,TRBV2,TRBJ1-1,NA,TGTGCCAGCAGAGCGGACAGATTGGGGGAAGCTTTCTTT,CASRADRLGEAFF
TRBD1,TRBV13,TRBJ2-7,NA,TGTGCCAGCAGCCTGCGGACAGGGGAGACGGGCGAGCAGTACTTC,CASSLRTGETGEQYF
NA,TRBV6-5,TRBJ2-3,NA,TGTGCCAGCAGTACGGACTGGGCTAGCACAGATACGCAGTATTTT,CASSTDWASTDTQYF
NA,TRBV7-2,TRBJ1-3,NA,TGTGCCAGCAGCTTTAGCCACTACTCTGGAAACACCATATATTTT,CASSFSHYSGNTIYF
NA,TRBV5-1,TRBJ2-5,NA,TGCGCCAGCAGCCCGTCCTCAATCCGGCAGGGCAGGCAGACCCAGTACTTC,CASSPSSIRQGRQTQYF
NA,TRBV13,TRBJ1-6,NA,TGTGCCAGCAGCCCCCGTCGGATAAGCTCCTATAATTCACCCCTCCACTTT,CASSPRRISSYNSPLHF
NA,TRBV11-1,TRBJ2-2,NA,TGTGCCAGCAGCTTACAGGCCGGGAAGAACACCGGGGAGCTGTTTTTT,CASSLQAGKNTGELFF
NA,TRBV5-1,TRBJ2-7,NA,TGCGCCAGCAGCTTGACAGGGCCATCCTACGAGCAGTACTTC,CASSLTGPSYEQYF
NA,TRBV10-3,TRBJ1-1,NA,TGTGCCATCAGTTTCCAGGGCCAAAACACTGAAGCTTTCTTT,CAISFQGQNTEAFF
TRBD2,TRBV6-6,TRBJ2-3,NA,TGTGCCAGCAGTTACGCACTAGCGGGGTGGGATACGCAGTATTTT,CASSYALAGWDTQYF
NA,TRBV25-1,TRBJ2-5,NA,TGTGCCAGCAGTGGATTTACAGGGTCCGAGACCCAGTACTTC,CASSGFTGSETQYF
TRBD2,TRBV7-7,TRBJ2-5,NA,TGTGCTAGCAGCTTAACAGTAGCGGGGAACCAAGAGACCCAGTACTTC,CASSLTVAGNQETQYF
NA,TRBV9,TRBJ1-2,NA,TGTGCCAGCAGCGCTTGGGACGACTATGGCTACACCTTC,CASSAWDDYGYTF
TRBD1,TRBV29-1,TRBJ1-2,NA,TGCAGCGGTGACGAACAGGGGGAGGGGTATGGCTACACCTTC,CSGDEQGEGYGYTF
NA,TRBV5-1,TRBJ1-2,NA,TGCGCCAGCAGCTTGGAGGGAGGGAGCCCCTATGGCTACACCTTC,CASSLEGGSPYGYTF
NA,TRBV14,TRBJ2-7,NA,TGTGCCAGCAGCCAAGTCAGGGGTTACGAGCAGTACTTC,CASSQVRGYEQYF
NA,TRBV5-5,TRBJ1-2,NA,TGTGCCAGCAGCTTGGCCGTCGGGGCGACTAACTATGGCTACACCTTC,CASSLAVGATNYGYTF
TRBD1,TRBV18,TRBJ1-2,NA,TGTGCCAGCACCCGGGACAGTAACTATGGCTACACCTTC,CASTRDSNYGYTF
TRBD2,TRBV6-5,TRBJ2-1,NA,TGTGCCAGCAAACCGGGACTAGCGCACAATGAGCAGTTCTTC,CASKPGLAHNEQFF
TRBD2,TRBV5-1,TRBJ2-3,NA,TGCGCCAGCAGCTTGGGGGTTCTGACTAGCGGGGGGACAGATACGCAGTATTTT,CASSLGVLTSGGTDTQYF
NA,TRBV5-7,TRBJ1-6,NA,TGTGCCAGCAGCTTACCAGGGATAGCTGGCCCCTATAATTCACCCCTCCACTTT,CASSLPGIAGPYNSPLHF
NA,TRBV10-3,TRBJ2-1,NA,TGTGCCATCAGGGCAGCGGTGACCTACAATGAGCAGTTCTTC,CAIRAAVTYNEQFF
NA,TRBV2,TRBJ1-5,few,TGTGCCAGCAGTGAAACAGGGTACTATCAGCCCCAGCATTTT,CASSETGYYQPQHF
TRBD2,TRBV6-1,TRBJ2-1,NA,TGTGCCAGCAGTGATGAGCGGGGAATCGGTGAGCAGTTCTTC,CASSDERGIGEQFF
NA,TRBV5-4,TRBJ1-2,NA,TGTGCCAGCAGCTTGGCCGGCACCTACACCTATGGCTACACCTTC,CASSLAGTYTYGYTF
NA,TRBV5-4,TRBJ2-3,NA,TGTGCCAGCAGCTTGGATGCGGGGGCGAGCACAGATACGCAGTATTTT,CASSLDAGASTDTQYF
NA,TRBV5-1,TRBJ1-2,NA,TGCGCCAGCAGCCCCAGACAAACAGGGAACTATGGCTACACCTTC,CASSPRQTGNYGYTF
NA,TRBV5-1,TRBJ2-2,NA,TGCGCCAGCAGCTTGAACAGCAACACCGGGGAGCTGTTTTTT,CASSLNSNTGELFF
NA,TRBV19,TRBJ1-6,NA,TGTGCCAGTAGTATAACGGGGGGCTTTTCACCCCTCCACTTT,CASSITGGFSPLHF
NA,TRBV6-5,TRBJ2-3,NA,TGTGCCAGCAGTTATCGCGGTTCAGGCACAGATACGCAGTATTTT,CASSYRGSGTDTQYF
TRBD1,TRBV6-5,TRBJ1-1,NA,TGTGCCAGCACCGGGACAGCAGGACGGGGCACTGAAGCTTTCTTT,CASTGTAGRGTEAFF
NA,TRBV5-4,TRBJ1-6,few,TGTGCCAGCAGCTTGGTAAGGGGTGATTCACCCCTCCACTTT,CASSLVRGDSPLHF
TRBD1,TRBV5-1,TRBJ1-6,NA,TGCGCCAGCAGCCGGGGGCTGGGACAGGGGAATTCACCCCTCCACTTT,CASSRGLGQGNSPLHF
TRBD1,TRBV13,TRBJ2-2,NA,TGTGCCAGCAGCCCGGACAGGGGCACGAACACCGGGGAGCTGTTTTTT,CASSPDRGTNTGELFF
NA,TRBV4-3,TRBJ1-1,NA,TGCGCCAGCAGCCAAGTGCTCGGGGTCTCTGAAGCTTTCTTT,CASSQVLGVSEAFF
NA,TRBV7-8,TRBJ1-1,NA,TGTGCCAGCAGCTTAGCTCCAGAAATTTCAGGGATGAACACTGAAGCTTTCTTT,CASSLAPEISGMNTEAFF
NA,TRBV6-1,TRBJ1-2,NA,TGTGCCAGCAGTGATGTTGGGGTAGGAGGCTACACCTTC,CASSDVGVGGYTF
TRBD2,TRBV5-4,TRBJ2-3,NA,TGTGCCAGCAGCTTTAGACTAGCGGGGGGGCCAGATACGCAGTATTTT,CASSFRLAGGPDTQYF
TRBD2,TRBV7-3,TRBJ2-3,NA,TGTGCCAGCAGCCCTCGACTAGCGGGGGAGGCAGATACGCAGTATTTT,CASSPRLAGEADTQYF
NA,TRBV7-3,TRBJ2-7,once,TGTGCCAGCAGCTTAACGGTGAGGGAAAAGTACTTC,CASSLTVREKYF
NA,TRBV23-1,TRBJ2-3,NA,TGCGCCAGCAGTCAATCTGAAGGGGTGCCTAGCGCGACAGATACGCAGTATTTT,CASSQSEGVPSATDTQYF